Below, 13 T cell receptor beta chains from the same sample are listed, as sequenced in a study of blood T cells in healthy people across ages. A sample-barcoded 5' primer and a J-beta primer mix were used in a second PCR of about 7 to 12 cycles. In TCRdb, the 5' RACE reads were re-called with MiXCR into one record per CDR3 protein. In the table there are some 760,000 distinct CDR3 sequences, 20% to 25% of which are singletons. This sample also belongs to another study, concerning T cells of mothers and their children.

Input material: blood. The receptors originated from a boy younger than 18 in good health.

This clonotype came up a few times. This sequence joins TRBV28 and TRBJ2-7; TRBD2 aligns across 7 bases. The CDR3 is 13 amino acids. Germline V gene sequence: CDR1 MDHEN, CDR2 SYDVKM. V was pared by 6 bases and J by 7 bases, with 9 bases of the junction left unmatched. CDR3: CASSPGGIEEQYF. Here the CDR3 DNA reads TGTGCCAGCAGCCCCGGGGGGATCGAAGAGCAGTACTTC. The full variable domain, rest sourced from reference TRBV28 and TRBJ2-7, is DVKVTQSSRYLVKRTGEKVFLECVQDMDHENMFWYRQDPGLGLRLIYFSYDVKMKEKGDIPEGYSVSREKKERFSLILESASTNQTSMYLCASSPGGIEEQYFGPGTRLTVT.

The chain couples TRBV20-1 to TRBJ1-4; D gene unclear. Germline loops: CDR1 DFQATT, CDR2 SNEGSKA (reference sequence). The CDR3 covers 13 residues. Trimming pared 4 bases from V and 8 bases from J, leaving 14 bases between. The CDR3 DNA reads as TGCAGTGCTATCACCACCGGGAAGGAAAAACTGTTTTTT. Amino acids: CSAITTGKEKLFF.

The rearrangement joins TRBV28 to TRBJ2-3; 8 bases are shared with TRBD1. The CDR3 has 15 amino acids. The germline gives CDR1 MDHEN, CDR2 SYDVKM. V dropped 6 bases and J dropped 4; count of bases not matched to a gene: 9. Written as DNA, the CDR3 is TGTGCCAGCAGACAAGGACAGGGATACCCAGATACGCAGTATTTT. Protein product: CASRQGQGYPDTQYF.

A few counts support this clonotype. This sequence joins TRBV11-2 and TRBJ2-1, with D unclear. Between the trimmed V and J ends, which lost 8 bases and 0 bases, there was a span of 14 bases. The CDR3 has 15 residues. Germline CDR1 SGHAT, CDR2 FQNNGV. Here the CDR3 reads CASRRTASSYNEQFF. The CDR3 DNA reads TGTGCCAGCCGTCGGACGGCCAGCTCCTACAATGAGCAGTTCTTC.

This clonotype has a handful of counts. This chain joins TRBV3-1 and TRBJ2-4; no clear D. Trimming took off 4 bases at V and 7 bases at J, with 11 bases between the two ends. CDR3 size: 13 residues. The germline V gene has CDR1 LGHDT and CDR2 YNNKEL (reference sequence). DNA of the CDR3: TGTGCCAGCAGCCGAAGGGATCGGAACATTCAGTACTTC. Protein product: CASSRRDRNIQYF. Filled out from reference TRBV3-1 and TRBJ2-4, the complete variable domain reads DTAVSQTPKYLVTQMGNDKSIKCEQNLGHDTMYWYKQDSKKFLKIMFSYNNKELIINETVPNRFSPKSPDKAHLNLHINSLELGDSAVYFCASSRRDRNIQYFGAGTRLSVL.

This clonotype was seen a single time. The rearrangement joins TRBV28 to TRBJ2-1, with D perhaps TRBD1 or TRBD2 (7 bases each). Trimming shortened V by 5 bases and J by 4 bases, and 12 bases separated the two germline ends. The CDR3 spans 14 residues. CDR1 and CDR2 (germline): MDHEN, SYDVKM. This chain's CDR3 is CASSPGGEYNEQFF. CDR3 nucleotides: TGTGCCAGCAGTCCAGGGGGGGAATACAATGAGCAGTTCTTC.

The chain employs TRBV4-3 and TRBJ2-3; 11 nucleotides match TRBD2. CDR1 and CDR2 from the germline V gene are LGHNA and YSLEER. V gave up 3 bases and J gave up 4 bases; unmatched junction bases: 6. This CDR3 contains 16 residues. The CDR3 region has the DNA TGCGCCAGCAGCCAGTCTAGCGGGAGGCCCCCAGATACGCAGTATTTT. This encodes CASSQSSGRPPDTQYF.

Remarks on this clonotype: No conserved phenylalanine or tryptophan ends this CDR3, so it is likely a read error. The chain recombines TRBV20-1 with TRBJ2-1; D is perhaps TRBD1 (5 bases). In germline, CDR1 is DFQATT, CDR2 SNEGSKA (reference sequence). Between the trimmed V and J ends, which lost 3 bases and 3 bases, there was a span of 9 bases. This CDR3 is built from 13 residues. The CDR3 DNA reads as TGCAGTGCTAGTAGGGGCCACTACAATGAGCAGTTCCTC. The encoded protein is CSASRGHYNEQFL.

This chain links TRBV13 with TRBJ2-1; D is perhaps TRBD1 (5 bases). The CDR3 sequence is 15 residues long. V lost 5 bases, J lost 8 bases, and 19 bases lay in between. Per the germline V gene, CDR1 is PRHDT and CDR2 is FYEKMQ (reference sequence). The CDR3 DNA reads as TGTGCCAGCAGCAACCTTAACGTAGGGGCCCATGAGCAGTTCTTC. Amino acid sequence: CASSNLNVGAHEQFF.

There are many counts of this clonotype. The gene calls are TRBV6-5 and TRBJ2-5; D is unclear. CDR1 and CDR2 (germline): MNHEY, SVGAGI. CDR3 size: 11 residues. Trimming stripped 4 bases from V and 5 bases from J, with 5 bases between. The CDR3 reads CASSSPETQYF. CDR3 coding DNA: TGTGCCAGCAGTTCCCCGGAGACCCAGTACTTC.

In its sample, this clonotype was seen a few times. This chain uses TRBV20-1 with TRBJ1-1; D unresolved. With 7 bases removed from V and 1 base from J, the gap between germline ends came to 13 bases. Germline CDR1 and CDR2: DFQATT and SNEGSKA (reference sequence). The CDR3 contains 13 residues. The CDR3 protein is CSVYPLSNTEAFF. The CDR3 nucleotides read TGCAGTGTCTACCCACTATCGAACACTGAAGCTTTCTTT.

The chain combines TRBV11-3 with TRBJ2-1; possibly TRBD1 or TRBD2 for D (6 bases each). In germline, CDR1 is SGHNT, CDR2 YENEEA. V was clipped by 1 base and J by 7 bases, with 11 bases between them. The CDR3 is 14 residues long. CDR3 sequence (DNA): TGTGCCAGCAGCTTAGGAGGGGGGTGGAATGAGCAGTTCTTC. Its translation is CASSLGGGWNEQFF.

This clonotype was seen more than once but under ten times. CDR3 sequence (DNA): TGCAGTGCTAGAGATGTCACTAGCGGGAAGACCACAGATACGCAGTATTTT. Its translation is CSARDVTSGKTTDTQYF. V usage is TRBV20-1 and J usage is TRBJ2-3, with 10 bases that match TRBD2. CDR1 and CDR2 from the germline V gene are DFQATT and SNEGSKA (reference sequence). The CDR3 totals 17 residues. The V segment lost 0 bases and the J segment 2 bases; nucleotides outside the gene matches: 8.